These 11 T cell receptor beta chains were all obtained from the same sample, sequenced in a study of blood T cell repertoires in COVID-19. Generated by immunoSEQ multiplex PCR, the TCRdb table keeps only in-frame clones and is missing some. This table holds roughly 170,000 clones, around four fifths found once. Input material: peripheral blood. The receptor set was obtained from a middle-aged man who had recovered from COVID-19.

This clone has only one observation. The rearrangement uses TRBV5-4 and TRBJ2-5; D might be TRBD1 (5 bases). V was cut by 10 bases and J by 2 bases, with 18 bases left in between. Germline lookup yields CDR1 SGHNT and CDR2 YYREEE (reference sequence). The CDR3 spans 14 residues. Here the CDR3 reads CACAQAQWQETQYF. The CDR3 region has the DNA TGTGCCTGTGCACAGGCCCAGTGGCAAGAGACCCAGTACTTC.

This chain links TRBV28 with TRBJ2-2, with 8 bases fitting TRBD2. CDR3 length: 15 residues. V was clipped by 3 bases and J by 6 bases; unmatched bases: 6. Germline-derived CDR1 and CDR2 are MDHEN and SYDVKM. CDR3 region: CASSFIAGRSGELFF. CDR3 DNA sequence: TGTGCCAGCAGTTTTATAGCGGGAAGGTCCGGGGAGCTGTTTTTT.

The genes are TRBV28 and TRBJ2-7; 9 bases map to TRBD2. This CDR3 contains 14 residues. The V gene's germline CDR1 is MDHEN and CDR2 SYDVKM. V gave up 3 bases and J gave up 2 bases; unmatched junction bases: 2. CDR3 amino acids: CASSFGGRAYEQYF. The DNA of the CDR3 is TGTGCCAGCAGTTTTGGCGGGAGGGCCTACGAGCAGTACTTC.

This clone was seen once. This sequence joins TRBV30 and TRBJ2-7, with 8 bases lining up with TRBD1. Germline V gene sequence: CDR1 GTSNPN, CDR2 SVGIG (reference sequence). The CDR3 runs 13 residues. J was trimmed by 3 bases and V by 2 bases; bases with no gene match: 3. CDR3 sequence: CAWSSGQGYEQYF. CDR3 in DNA: TGTGCCTGGAGTAGCGGACAGGGCTACGAGCAGTACTTC.

The rearrangement joins TRBV7-2 to TRBJ2-2; maybe TRBD1 (5 bases). V was trimmed by 1 base and J by 1 base, leaving 7 bases between them. The CDR3 runs to 15 residues. CDR1 is SGHTA and CDR2 is FQGNSA in the germline V gene. In DNA, the CDR3 is TGTGCCAGCAGCTTAGGGGGCCTGAACACCGGGGAGCTGTTTTTT. Amino acids: CASSLGGLNTGELFF.

The V gene is TRBV19, the J gene TRBJ2-6, with D unclear. Trimming pared 9 bases from V and 0 bases from J, leaving 9 bases between. Germline loops: CDR1 LNHDA, CDR2 SQIVND (reference sequence). This CDR3 spans 14 amino acids. For the CDR3, the DNA is TGTGCCAGCGAAATTAGCTCTGGGGCCAACGTCCTGACTTTC. This translates into CASEISSGANVLTF.

The rearrangement uses TRBV2 and TRBJ2-1, with 14 bases aligning to TRBD2. The CDR3 is made up of 17 amino acids. With 6 bases clipped from V and 0 bases from J, the junction kept 4 bases outside the gene matches. Germline CDR1 SNHLY, CDR2 FYNNEI. The chain's CDR3 is CASRGLAGGGSYNEQFF. DNA for the CDR3: TGTGCCAGCAGAGGACTAGCGGGGGGAGGCTCCTACAATGAGCAGTTCTTC.

The chain employs TRBV27 and TRBJ2-5; 8 nucleotides align to TRBD1. Germline trimming cut 5 bases from V and 1 base from J; bases unmatched to any gene: 9. CDR3 length equals 16 residues. The V gene's germline CDR1 is MNHEY and CDR2 SMNVEV (reference sequence). For the CDR3, the DNA is TGTGCCAGCAGTAGGAAGACAGGGGTCTTCCAAGAGACCCAGTACTTC. This sequence encodes CASSRKTGVFQETQYF.

V is TRBV19 and J is TRBJ1-1, with 8 bases identical to TRBD1. J gave up 5 bases and V 4 bases, and 6 bases lay outside the gene matches. The length of the CDR3 is 14 residues. Germline V lookup: CDR1 LNHDA, CDR2 SQIVND (reference sequence). The CDR3: CASSTRQGRTEAFF. CDR3 coding DNA: TGTGCCAGTAGTACTCGACAGGGGCGGACTGAAGCTTTCTTT.

V gene TRBV2 combines with J gene TRBJ2-3; 9 bases are a match to TRBD1. V trimming: 5 bases; J trimming: 2 bases; junction bases outside the gene matches: 5. This CDR3 has 15 residues. Germline loops: CDR1 SNHLY, CDR2 FYNNEI. The CDR3 spells CASSPGQGNTDTQYF. DNA of the CDR3: TGTGCCAGCAGTCCGGGACAGGGAAACACAGATACGCAGTATTTT.

The chain uses TRBV6-4 and TRBJ1-4; D is perhaps TRBD1 (6 bases). The CDR3 has 15 residues. Germline CDR1 is MRHNA and CDR2 is SNTAGT. V lost 3 bases and J 3 bases, leaving 11 bases between the germline ends. The CDR3 DNA reads as TGTGCCAGCAGTGAAAGCGGACAGCCTAATGAAAAACTGTTTTTT. As protein: CASSESGQPNEKLFF.